The rows below give T cell receptor beta chains drawn from one sample of a study of blood T cells in healthy people across ages. TCRdb analysed the 5' RACE reads with MiXCR anew, one entry per CDR3 protein. The sample has around 800,000 distinct CDR3 sequences; 40% to 50% are singletons. What was sequenced was blood. These receptors were taken from a man in his sixties in good health. Both conserved end residues are trimmed from each CDR3. Each record gives: J gene, V gene, CDR3 protein.

>TRBJ2-5|TRBV20-1
SARDPLTSGGYQETQY
>TRBJ2-3|TRBV4-3
ASSQGVAGGTDTQY
>TRBJ2-2|TRBV9
ASSVEGGELF
>TRBJ2-1|TRBV15
ATSRDSYNEQF
>TRBJ2-7|TRBV5-8
ATSVGVSPSEQY
>TRBJ2-7|TRBV3-1
ASSNRGSGDEQY
>TRBJ2-7|TRBV6-5
ASSLSVRGYEQY
>TRBJ1-2|TRBV9
ASMSVGDGGYT
>TRBJ1-5|TRBV5-5
ASSLHSGQGSNQPQH
>TRBJ2-1|TRBV9
ASSVGTGGTYNEQF
>TRBJ2-5|TRBV3-1
ASRKTPDQETQY
>TRBJ2-5|TRBV11-2
ASSLERGGSRTQY
>TRBJ1-5|TRBV29-1
SVEIPGINQPQH
>TRBJ1-2|TRBV20-1
SAIAGWGYT
>TRBJ2-3|TRBV10-3
AISGTSGGILDTQY
>TRBJ1-5|TRBV20-1
SARGGQTGGGDYNQPQH
>TRBJ2-3|TRBV5-1
ASSSISGTGFRTDTQY
>TRBJ2-7|TRBV11-1
ASSERHEQY
>TRBJ2-1|TRBV5-1
ASSPGLAHNEQF
>TRBJ1-5|TRBV20-1
SARDLKRGQSDQPQH
>TRBJ2-7|TRBV28
ASSLKEYYEQY
>TRBJ2-7|TRBV10-3
AISEGLRGGRTREQY
>TRBJ1-6|TRBV12-3/TRBV12-4
ASSLKAPEAPLH
>TRBJ2-1|TRBV9
ASSVDPRDSYNEQF
>TRBJ2-7|TRBV10-3
AISEGPYEQY
>TRBJ2-2|TRBV27
ASSAWTGELF
>TRBJ2-1|TRBV6-5
ASRGPAGSSYNEQF
>NA|TRBV6-5
ASSYQSTGGYEQY
>TRBJ1-5|TRBV2
ASARSNQPQH
>TRBJ2-5|TRBV6-5
ASSYDRGSETQY
>TRBJ1-1|TRBV5-1
ASSLADRDRAEAF
>TRBJ2-5|TRBV7-9
ASSLVMAGGPQETQY
>TRBJ1-1|TRBV27
ASSSHPGTSTEAF
>TRBJ2-1|TRBV6-2/TRBV6-3
ASSYARGGRNNEQF
>TRBJ2-3|TRBV6-5
ASSQRGGRVSDTQY
>TRBJ1-2|TRBV5-1
ASSLAGAGGYT
>TRBJ1-2|TRBV5-1
ASRLQENYGYT
>TRBJ2-1|TRBV4-3
ASSQMDRAYNEQF
>TRBJ2-5|TRBV6-6
ASSYSVAGGETQY
>TRBJ2-3|TRBV13
ASSFHREHSPDTQY
>TRBJ2-1|TRBV3-1
ASSQERLKQF
>TRBJ2-3|TRBV12-3/TRBV12-4
ASSSPGRVSTDTQY
>TRBJ2-5|TRBV12-3/TRBV12-4
ASGLVGTQY
>TRBJ2-1|TRBV27
ASSLNPGQGINNEQF